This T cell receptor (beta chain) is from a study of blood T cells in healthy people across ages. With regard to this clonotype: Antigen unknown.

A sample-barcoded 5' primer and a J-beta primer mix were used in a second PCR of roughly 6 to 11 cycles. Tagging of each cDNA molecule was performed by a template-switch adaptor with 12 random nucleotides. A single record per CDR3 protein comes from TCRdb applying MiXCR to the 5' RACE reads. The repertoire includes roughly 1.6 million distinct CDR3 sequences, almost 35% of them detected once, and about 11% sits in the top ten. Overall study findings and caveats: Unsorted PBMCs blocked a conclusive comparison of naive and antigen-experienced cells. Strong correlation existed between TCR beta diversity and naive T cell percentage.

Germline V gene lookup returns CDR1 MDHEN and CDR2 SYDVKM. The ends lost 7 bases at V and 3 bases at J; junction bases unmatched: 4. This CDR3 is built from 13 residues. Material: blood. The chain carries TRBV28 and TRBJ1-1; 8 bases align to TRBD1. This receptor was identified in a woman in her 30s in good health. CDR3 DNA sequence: TGTGCCAGCACCCCGACAGGGGACACTGAAGCTTTCTTT. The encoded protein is CASTPTGDTEAFF.